These 25 T cell receptor beta chains were all obtained from the same sample, sequenced in a study of OX40 agonist ivuxolimab in advanced cancers. The repertoire was sequenced with immunoSEQ multiplex PCR; TCRdb's copy has only in-frame clones and lacks some. This sample has roughly 25,000 clones; roughly three quarters occur once, and the top ten carry over 11%. Sequenced material: CD4+ or CD8+ T cells sorted from blood, taken in a trial of the OX40 agonist ivuxolimab. The receptors here all came from an adult with an advanced solid tumor such as melanoma, head and neck, liver or kidney cancer.

The chain carries TRBV7-2 and TRBJ2-2; no definite D call. The germline V and J ends were trimmed by 4 bases and 0 bases, with 15 bases remaining between them. From germline, CDR1 is SGHTA and CDR2 FQGNSA. This CDR3 is 17 amino acids long. DNA for the CDR3: TGTGCCAGCAGCTCCGGAAAGGGCGTGCCGAACACCGGGGAGCTGTTTTTT. This encodes CASSSGKGVPNTGELFF.

CDR3 DNA sequence: TGTGCCAGCAGTTACTTCGGGGGGGTGGCCGGGGAGCTGTTTTTT. Protein: CASSYFGGVAGELFF. The rearrangement joins TRBV6-6 to TRBJ2-2; 8 nucleotides line up with TRBD2. V trimming: 1 base; J trimming: 6 bases; junction bases outside the gene matches: 4. The CDR3 spans 15 residues. Germline assignment: CDR1 MNHNY and CDR2 SVGAGI (reference sequence).

This clone turned up a few times. V usage is TRBV5-4 and J usage is TRBJ2-1, with D possibly TRBD1 on 5 matching bases. Germline assignment: CDR1 SGHNT and CDR2 YYREEE (reference sequence). This CDR3 has 13 residues. V gave up 7 bases and J gave up 6 bases, with 14 bases separating them. CDR3 coding DNA: TGTGCCAGCGGAACCGGACATCGCAATGAGCAGTTCTTC. Protein product: CASGTGHRNEQFF.

This clone was detected a few times. The chain links TRBV7-9 to TRBJ1-4, with D maybe TRBD1 (5 bases). Per germline, CDR1 SEHNR and CDR2 FQNEAQ (reference sequence). This CDR3 is 15 amino acids long. Trimming left V 3 bases short and J 4 bases short, with 12 bases between. The CDR3 protein is CASSFAQGGNEKLFF. The CDR3 nucleotides read TGTGCCAGCAGCTTCGCTCAGGGTGGTAATGAAAAACTGTTTTTT.

This clone was counted a few times. The J gene is TRBJ2-5, the V gene TRBV18; perhaps TRBD2 as D (7 bases). V gave up 2 bases and J gave up 6 bases, with 16 bases separating them. The CDR3 runs 15 residues. Germline CDR1 KGHSH, CDR2 LQKENI. The CDR3 is CASSPEGGTGKTQYF. The CDR3 DNA reads TGTGCCAGCTCACCAGAGGGGGGGACTGGAAAGACCCAGTACTTC.

V gene TRBV5-4 combines with J gene TRBJ2-1; maybe TRBD1 (5 bases). Germline V gives CDR1 SGHNT, CDR2 YYREEE (reference sequence). Deletions cut 0 bases from V and 0 bases from J, with 7 bases between. The CDR3 loop spans 15 amino acids. For the CDR3, the DNA is TGTGCCAGCAGCTTGGGACAGAGCTCCTACAATGAGCAGTTCTTC. Protein: CASSLGQSSYNEQFF.

The genes are TRBV18 and TRBJ2-5; the D gene could be TRBD1 or TRBD2 (5 bases each). Trimming cost V 3 bases and J 4 bases, with 15 bases left between them. The CDR3 extends over 15 amino acids. CDR1 KGHSH and CDR2 LQKENI come from the germline V gene. This CDR3 is CASSPGTTLRETQYF. The CDR3, as DNA: TGTGCCAGCTCACCCGGGACGACTTTGAGAGAGACCCAGTACTTC.

The chain recombines TRBV5-1 with TRBJ2-7, with a possible D match to TRBD1 (6 bases). V lost 0 bases and J 0 bases, leaving 16 bases between the germline ends. The length of the CDR3 is 17 residues. In germline, CDR1 is SGHRS, CDR2 YFSETQ. CDR3 bases: TGCGCCAGCAGCTTGGGGTTGGACAGATACAGCTCCTACGAGCAGTACTTC. It encodes CASSLGLDRYSSYEQYF.

The J gene is TRBJ2-5, the V gene TRBV11-3; D gene uncertain. Germline loops: CDR1 SGHNT, CDR2 YENEEA. V shed 6 bases and J shed 1 base, with 9 bases lying between them. The CDR3 loop spans 13 amino acids. The DNA for the CDR3 is TGTGCCAGCAGTCTCAGCGTCCAAGAGACCCAGTACTTC. Protein product: CASSLSVQETQYF.

V is TRBV11-2 and J is TRBJ2-5; 8 positions agree with TRBD1. Germline V gives CDR1 SGHAT, CDR2 FQNNGV. This CDR3 region has 15 residues. After removal of 5 bases from V and 1 base from J, the junction contained 6 bases not matched to a gene. The CDR3 coding sequence is TGTGCCAGCAGCGATCTGACAGGGGCCCAAGAGACCCAGTACTTC. This sequence encodes CASSDLTGAQETQYF.

Notes on this clone: One end of the junction varies from germline; a read error may be responsible. This rearrangement joins TRBV2 to TRBJ1-2; D is undetermined. Per germline, CDR1 SNHLY and CDR2 FYNNEI. The CDR3 totals 16 residues. DNA of the CDR3: TGTGTCAGCACCCTTCGGTTTCCCCGAAGGGACTATGGCTACACCTTC. This gives the protein CVSTLRFPRRDYGYTF.

This clone turned up a few times. The chain employs TRBV6-1 and TRBJ2-7; D may correspond to TRBD1 or TRBD2 (5 bases each). The germline CDR1 and CDR2 sequences are MNHNS and SASEGT. Trimming removed 0 bases at V and 0 bases at J, with 15 bases between. CDR3 length: 17 residues. DNA for the CDR3: TGTGCCAGCAGTGAAGCCCACGCCGGGACGGCCTCCTACGAGCAGTACTTC. It encodes CASSEAHAGTASYEQYF.

A single count supports this clone. The V and J genes are TRBV5-1 and TRBJ2-1; 8 positions agree with TRBD1. The CDR3 is 14 amino acids. Per the germline V gene, CDR1 is SGHRS and CDR2 is YFSETQ. The V and J ends lost 4 bases and 9 bases, in that order; junction bases with no gene match: 9. The CDR3 is CASSLMTGEAEQFF. The CDR3, as DNA: TGCGCCAGCAGCCTAATGACAGGGGAGGCTGAGCAGTTCTTC.

The sample holds a few counts of this clone. CDR3 nucleotide sequence: TGCAGCGTCAGTTATAGCAATCAGCCCCAGCATTTT. Translation: CSVSYSNQPQHF. The chain employs TRBV29-1 and TRBJ1-5, with D uncertain. The CDR3 has 12 amino acids. Per germline, CDR1 SQVTM and CDR2 ANQGSEA. Trimming removed 6 bases at V and 0 bases at J, with 6 bases between. Complete variable domain (other parts from reference TRBV29-1 and TRBJ1-5): SAVISQKPSRDICQRGTSLTIQCQVDSQVTMMFWYRQQPGQSLTLIATANQGSEATYESGFVIDKFPISRPNLTFSTLTVSNMSPEDSSIYLCSVSYSNQPQHFGDGTRLSIL.

The gene calls are TRBV18 and TRBJ2-7; 9 nucleotides line up with TRBD1. Trimming cost V 4 bases and J 3 bases; bases outside gene matches: 1. The length of the CDR3 is 13 residues. The V gene's germline CDR1 is KGHSH and CDR2 LQKENI. The CDR3 reads CASSRDRVYEQYF. The CDR3 DNA reads TGTGCCAGCTCACGGGACAGGGTCTACGAGCAGTACTTC.

The CDR3 loop reads CASSHGTATTEAFF. CDR3 DNA: TGCGCCAGCAGCCATGGGACAGCCACCACTGAAGCTTTCTTT. The chain joins TRBV5-1 to TRBJ1-1; 7 nucleotides agree with TRBD1. CDR1 and CDR2 from the germline V gene are SGHRS and YFSETQ. The CDR3 covers 14 residues. V was clipped by 4 bases and J by 4 bases; unmatched bases: 7.

The chain has TRBV4-2 and TRBJ2-7; D is possibly TRBD2 (6 bases). Trimming pared 3 bases from V and 5 bases from J, leaving 14 bases between. The CDR3 consists of 14 residues. The germline CDR1 and CDR2 sequences are LGHNA and YNFKEQ. CDR3 sequence (DNA): TGTGCCAGCAGCCACAGGGCAAGGGAGGACGAGCAGTACTTC. Amino acid sequence: CASSHRAREDEQYF.

V gene TRBV19 combines with J gene TRBJ1-1; a weak D match, TRBD1 (5 bases). This CDR3 comprises 11 residues. Germline CDR1 LNHDA, CDR2 SQIVND (reference sequence). V shed 11 bases and J shed 4 bases, with 11 bases lying between them. The CDR3 DNA is TGTGCCCTTGAGGGGCGCACTGAAGCTTTCTTT. This sequence encodes CALEGRTEAFF.

This clone has just a few counts. This chain links TRBV6-6 with TRBJ1-2, with D unclear. The CDR3 totals 15 residues. CDR1 is MNHNY, CDR2 SVGAGI, per germline (reference sequence). V gave up 4 bases and J gave up 8 bases, with 20 bases separating them. Here the CDR3 DNA reads TGTGCCAGCAGTTCCTGGGCCCTTATAACGGGCGGCTACACCTTC. Translated: CASSSWALITGGYTF.

The J gene is TRBJ1-1, the V gene TRBV19, with TRBD1 matching over 11 bases. V shed 7 bases and J 2 bases; nucleotides not matched to a gene: 18. Germline loops: CDR1 LNHDA, CDR2 SQIVND (reference sequence). The CDR3 spans 19 residues. This CDR3 is CASTPRTGGSRRPNTEAFF. Written as DNA, the CDR3 is TGTGCCAGTACCCCCCGGACAGGGGGCTCTAGGCGTCCAAACACTGAAGCTTTCTTT.

The rearrangement links TRBV5-1 to TRBJ2-5, with a tentative D call TRBD1 (6 bases). Trimming cost V 5 bases and J 5 bases, with 16 bases left between them. The CDR3 sequence is 14 residues long. Germline-derived CDR1 and CDR2 are SGHRS and YFSETQ. The CDR3 sequence is CASSPLRGKETQYF. The CDR3 bases are TGCGCCAGCAGTCCCCTCAGGGGAAAGGAGACCCAGTACTTC.

This clone has only one observation. This chain links TRBV21-1 with TRBJ1-1. TRBV21-1 is described as a pseudogene. The CDR3 loop spans 13 amino acids. CDR3 sequence (DNA): TGTGCCAGCAGCAAGGGTGTGGGAGGTGAAGCTTTCTTT. This encodes CASSKGVGGEAFF.

The chain couples TRBV30 to TRBJ1-5; TRBD1 matches at 10 bases. Trimming removed 4 bases from V and 7 bases from J; junction bases left unmatched: 7. The CDR3 loop spans 14 amino acids. Germline values: CDR1 GTSNPN, CDR2 SVGIG (reference sequence). Here the CDR3 DNA reads TGTGCCTGGAAGGACAGGGGGAATTGGCAGCCCCAGCATTTT. Its translation: CAWKDRGNWQPQHF. The whole variable domain, remainder taken from reference TRBV30 and TRBJ1-5, is SQTIHQWPATLVQPVGSPLSLECTVEGTSNPNLYWYRQAAGRGLQLLFYSVGIGQISSEVPQNLSASRPQDRQFILSSKKLLLSDSGFYLCAWKDRGNWQPQHFGDGTRLSIL.

This rearrangement joins TRBV19 to TRBJ2-3; either TRBD1 or TRBD2 may fit D (5 bases each). This CDR3 is 15 amino acids long. Per germline, CDR1 LNHDA and CDR2 SQIVND (reference sequence). With 3 bases removed from V and 6 bases from J, the gap between germline ends came to 16 bases. The DNA of the CDR3 is TGTGCCAGTAGTATTGTGGGACCAATGAGGGATACGCAGTATTTT. Residues: CASSIVGPMRDTQYF.

The count of this clone is one. The V call is TRBV19, the J call TRBJ1-6; D not resolved. The V gene's germline CDR1 is LNHDA and CDR2 SQIVND (reference sequence). The V end lost 7 bases, the J end lost 4 bases, and 8 bases lay between the germline ends. The CDR3 is 13 amino acids. The CDR3 nucleotides read TGTGCCAGTACCTACACTTATAATTCACCCCTCCACTTT. The encoded protein is CASTYTYNSPLHF.